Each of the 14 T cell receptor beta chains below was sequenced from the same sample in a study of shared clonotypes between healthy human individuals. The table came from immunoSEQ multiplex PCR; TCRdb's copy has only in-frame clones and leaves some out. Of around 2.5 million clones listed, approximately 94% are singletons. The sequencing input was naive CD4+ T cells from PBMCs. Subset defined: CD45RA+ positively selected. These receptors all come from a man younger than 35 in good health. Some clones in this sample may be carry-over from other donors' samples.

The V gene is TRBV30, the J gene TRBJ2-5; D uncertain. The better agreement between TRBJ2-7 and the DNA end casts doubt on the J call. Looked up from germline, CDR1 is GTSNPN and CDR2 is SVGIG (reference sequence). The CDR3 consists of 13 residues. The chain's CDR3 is CAWSVRVTGEQYF. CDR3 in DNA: TGTGCCTGGAGTGTACGGGTTACCGGCGAGCAGTACTTC.

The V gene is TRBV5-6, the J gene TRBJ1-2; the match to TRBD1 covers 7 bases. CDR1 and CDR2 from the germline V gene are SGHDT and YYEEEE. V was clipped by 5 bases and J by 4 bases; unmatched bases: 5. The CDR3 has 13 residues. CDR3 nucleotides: TGTGCCAGCAGTTGGACAGGAGGCTATGGCTACACCTTC. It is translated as CASSWTGGYGYTF.

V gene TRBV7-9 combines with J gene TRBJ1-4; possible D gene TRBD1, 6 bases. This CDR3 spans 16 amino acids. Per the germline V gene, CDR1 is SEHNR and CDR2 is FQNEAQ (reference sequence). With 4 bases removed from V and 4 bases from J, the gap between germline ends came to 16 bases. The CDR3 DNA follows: TGTGCCAGCAGCTCCTACAGGGCTGGGGATAATGAAAAACTGTTTTTT. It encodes CASSSYRAGDNEKLFF.

The CDR3 is CASSLFRQGETQYF. In DNA form, the CDR3 reads TGTGCCAGCAGTTTATTTAGGCAGGGAGAGACCCAGTACTTC. The genes are TRBV28 and TRBJ2-5; maybe TRBD1 (5 bases). Germline CDR1 and CDR2: MDHEN and SYDVKM. The V gene lost 1 base and the J gene lost 4 bases, with 10 bases spanning the gap. This CDR3 spans 14 amino acids.

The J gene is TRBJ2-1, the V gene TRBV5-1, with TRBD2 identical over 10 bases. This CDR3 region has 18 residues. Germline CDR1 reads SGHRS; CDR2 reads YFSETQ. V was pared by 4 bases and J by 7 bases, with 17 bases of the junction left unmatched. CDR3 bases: TGCGCCAGCAGCCCCCTAGGGCTAGCGGGAGCTAAGGTAAATGAGCAGTTCTTC. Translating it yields CASSPLGLAGAKVNEQFF.

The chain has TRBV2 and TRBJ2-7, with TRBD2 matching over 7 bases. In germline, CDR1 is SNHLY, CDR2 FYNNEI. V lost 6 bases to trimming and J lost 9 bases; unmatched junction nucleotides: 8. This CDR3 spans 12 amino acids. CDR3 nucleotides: TGTGCCAGCAGGAACCTAGCGGACACGCAGTACTTC. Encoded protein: CASRNLADTQYF.

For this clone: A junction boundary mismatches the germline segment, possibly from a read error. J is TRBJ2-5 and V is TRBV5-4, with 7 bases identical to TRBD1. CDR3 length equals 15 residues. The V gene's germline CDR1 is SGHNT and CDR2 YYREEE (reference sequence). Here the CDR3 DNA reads TGTGCCGGCAGCTTAGGTCCGGGACAGCAAGAGACCCAGTACTTC. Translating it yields CAGSLGPGQQETQYF.

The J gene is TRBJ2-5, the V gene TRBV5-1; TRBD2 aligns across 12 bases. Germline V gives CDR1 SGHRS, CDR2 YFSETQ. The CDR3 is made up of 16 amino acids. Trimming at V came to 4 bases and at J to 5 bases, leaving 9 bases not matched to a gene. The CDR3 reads CASSPRLAGDVETQYF. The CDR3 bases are TGCGCCAGCAGCCCTAGACTAGCGGGAGATGTGGAGACCCAGTACTTC.

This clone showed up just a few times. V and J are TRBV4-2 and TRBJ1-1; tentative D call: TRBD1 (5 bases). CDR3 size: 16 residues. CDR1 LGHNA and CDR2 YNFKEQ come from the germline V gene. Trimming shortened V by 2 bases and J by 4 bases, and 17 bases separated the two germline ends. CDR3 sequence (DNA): TGTGCCAGCAGCCAACTTCCGGGACGCATGAGCACTGAAGCTTTCTTT. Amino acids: CASSQLPGRMSTEAFF.

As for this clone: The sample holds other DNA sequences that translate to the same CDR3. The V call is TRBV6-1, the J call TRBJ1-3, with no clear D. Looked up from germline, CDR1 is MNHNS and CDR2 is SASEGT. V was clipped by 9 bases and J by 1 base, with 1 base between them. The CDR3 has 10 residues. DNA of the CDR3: TGTGCCAGTTCTGGAAACACCATATATTTT. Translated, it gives CASSGNTIYF.

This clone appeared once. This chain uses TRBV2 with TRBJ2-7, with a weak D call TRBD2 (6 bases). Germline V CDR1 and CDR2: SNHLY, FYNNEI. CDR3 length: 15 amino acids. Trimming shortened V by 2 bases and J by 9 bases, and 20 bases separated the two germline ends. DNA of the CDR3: TGTGCCAGCAGTGAAACCGGGACTCCCTCATTCGGGCAGTACTTC. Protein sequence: CASSETGTPSFGQYF.

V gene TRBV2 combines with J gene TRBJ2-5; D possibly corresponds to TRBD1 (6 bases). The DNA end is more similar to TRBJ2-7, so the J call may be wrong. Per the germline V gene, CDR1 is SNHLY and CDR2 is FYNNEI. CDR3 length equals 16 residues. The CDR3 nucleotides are TGTGCCAGCACTTTCAATCCCGGGACAAGCTCCTACGAGCAGTACTTC. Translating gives CASTFNPGTSSYEQYF.

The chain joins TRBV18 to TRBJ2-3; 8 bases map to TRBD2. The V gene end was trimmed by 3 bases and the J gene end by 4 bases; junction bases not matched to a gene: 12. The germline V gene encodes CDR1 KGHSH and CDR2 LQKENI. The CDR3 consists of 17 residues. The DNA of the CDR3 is TGTGCCAGCTCACCCCGGCACGGAGCGGGAGCGCCAGATACGCAGTATTTT. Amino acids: CASSPRHGAGAPDTQYF.

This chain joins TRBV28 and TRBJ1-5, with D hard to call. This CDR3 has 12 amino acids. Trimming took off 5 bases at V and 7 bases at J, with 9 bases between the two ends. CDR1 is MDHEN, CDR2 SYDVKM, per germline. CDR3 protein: CASSGVVQPQHF. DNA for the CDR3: TGTGCCAGCAGTGGGGTGGTACAGCCCCAGCATTTT.